What follows are 25 T cell receptor beta chains derived from one specimen sequenced in a study of blood T cell repertoires in COVID-19. Sequencing was performed with immunoSEQ multiplex PCR; in TCRdb, only in-frame clones are kept and a portion is missing. The table records some 400,000 clones, about 87% of them present only once. Sequencing was done on a sample of peripheral blood. Every receptor here comes from a human donor in a cohort sampled during active COVID-19.

The table lists this clone with a count of one. The rearrangement links TRBV30 to TRBJ2-7; D might be TRBD1 (6 bases). CDR1 is GTSNPN, CDR2 SVGIG, per germline (reference sequence). Trimming stripped 2 bases from V and 11 bases from J, with 13 bases between. The CDR3 spans 11 residues. In nucleotides, the CDR3 is TGTGCCTGGAGTTTGCAGGGGAGCGAGTACTTC. Encoded protein: CAWSLQGSEYF.

CDR3: CASSPLGRQGSSYNSPLHF. In DNA, the CDR3 is TGTGCCAGCAGTCCGCTGGGTAGACAGGGGAGCTCCTATAATTCACCCCTCCACTTT. V usage is TRBV6-6 and J usage is TRBJ1-6; 8 bases are shared with TRBD1. CDR1 and CDR2 (germline): MNHNY, SVGAGI (reference sequence). The V segment lost 5 bases and the J segment 0 bases; nucleotides outside the gene matches: 12. The CDR3 runs 19 residues.

This clone was counted once. CDR3 nucleotides: TGCAGCGCCTCTGGTCGCGGGGGGTCCACAGATACGCAGTATTTT. It translates to CSASGRGGSTDTQYF. The V call is TRBV29-1, the J call TRBJ2-3, with TRBD2 identical over 8 bases. V lost 7 bases to trimming and J lost 2 bases; unmatched junction nucleotides: 11. The CDR3 runs to 15 residues. Per germline, CDR1 SQVTM and CDR2 ANQGSEA.

The V and J genes are TRBV11-1 and TRBJ1-1; the D gene is possibly TRBD1 (5 bases). The CDR3 is 14 residues long. The ends were cut back, 5 bases at V and 3 bases at J, with 13 bases in the middle. Germline assignment: CDR1 SGHAT and CDR2 FQDESV (reference sequence). The CDR3 sequence: CASSRQTWDTEAFF. The CDR3 DNA reads TGTGCCAGCAGCCGACAGACGTGGGACACTGAAGCTTTCTTT.

V gene TRBV25-1 combines with J gene TRBJ2-7; 7 bases are a match to TRBD2. Germline CDR1 reads MGHDK; CDR2 reads SYGVNS. The trim removed 1 base at V and 2 bases at J, leaving 14 bases unmatched. The CDR3 is 18 amino acids. This chain's CDR3 is CASSEWESAGTNPYEQYF. As DNA, the CDR3 is TGTGCCAGCAGTGAATGGGAATCAGCGGGAACGAACCCCTACGAGCAGTACTTC.

V usage is TRBV19 and J usage is TRBJ2-3, with 7 bases that match TRBD2. Per germline, CDR1 LNHDA and CDR2 SQIVND (reference sequence). This CDR3 contains 13 residues. V lost 10 bases, J lost 6 bases, and 10 bases stayed unmatched. The CDR3 reads CAISRGGGDTQYF. In DNA, the CDR3 is TGTGCCATCAGCCGCGGGGGAGGCGATACGCAGTATTTT.

The chain employs TRBV19 and TRBJ2-7; TRBD1 matches 7 bases. V shed 6 bases and J 5 bases; nucleotides not matched to a gene: 13. CDR3 size: 15 residues. The germline V gene has CDR1 LNHDA and CDR2 SQIVND (reference sequence). CDR3 amino acids: CASRTTLKGAHEQYF. The CDR3, as DNA: TGTGCCAGTAGGACAACCCTCAAGGGGGCTCACGAGCAGTACTTC. Using reference TRBV19 and TRBJ2-7 for the parts outside the CDR3, the full variable domain is DGGITQSPKYLFRKEGQNVTLSCEQNLNHDAMYWYRQDPGQGLRLIYYSQIVNDFQKGDIAEGYSVSREKKESFPLTVTSAQKNPTAFYLCASRTTLKGAHEQYFGPGTRLTVT.

This clone was detected only a few times. The chain joins TRBV6-2 or TRBV6-3 to TRBJ2-7; no clear D. Trimming took off 5 bases at V and 6 bases at J, with 14 bases between the two ends. The CDR3 sequence is 13 residues long. Per germline, CDR1 MNHEY and CDR2 SVGEGT. CDR3 coding DNA: TGTGCCAGCAGTACCACGGGTGGCCGCGAGCAGTACTTC. The encoded protein is CASSTTGGREQYF.

The V gene is TRBV9, the J gene TRBJ2-5, with TRBD1 matching over 9 bases. CDR1 is SGDLS, CDR2 YYNGEE, per germline. The V and J ends lost 6 bases and 5 bases, in that order; junction bases with no gene match: 11. CDR3 length equals 15 residues. CDR3 residues: CASTMGQGLFETQYF. The DNA of the CDR3 is TGTGCCAGCACCATGGGACAGGGTTTGTTTGAGACCCAGTACTTC.

V gene TRBV27 combines with J gene TRBJ2-4; D is ambiguous. This CDR3 has 17 residues. Trimming stripped 2 bases from V and 0 bases from J, with 14 bases between. Germline CDR1 reads MNHEY; CDR2 reads SMNVEV (reference sequence). Here the CDR3 DNA reads TGTGCCAGCAGTTTAAGAGGCGGTTTACTAGCCAAAAACATTCAGTACTTC. Amino acids: CASSLRGGLLAKNIQYF.

The rearrangement uses TRBV5-6 and TRBJ2-1; weak D call: TRBD2 (5 bases). In germline, CDR1 is SGHDT, CDR2 YYEEEE. The V gene lost 1 base and the J gene lost 5 bases, with 22 bases spanning the gap. There are 18 residues in the CDR3. The CDR3 DNA follows: TGTGCCAGCAGCTTGCTTTTTTCGTCCGCGGGTACCCACAATGAGCAGTTCTTC. It yields the protein CASSLLFSSAGTHNEQFF.

Here the CDR3 DNA reads TGTGCCAGCAGCTTAGACGCGGGGGCAAGGGGCATTCAGTACTTC. Translated: CASSLDAGARGIQYF. The V gene is TRBV11-2, the J gene TRBJ2-4; D might be TRBD2 (7 bases). Trimming took 0 bases from V and 9 from J, leaving 15 bases between them. Per the germline V gene, CDR1 is SGHAT and CDR2 is FQNNGV. The CDR3 extends over 15 amino acids.

The chain couples TRBV2 to TRBJ2-1, with TRBD1 matching over 8 bases. The CDR3 extends over 15 amino acids. The germline V gene encodes CDR1 SNHLY and CDR2 FYNNEI. V gave up 6 bases and J gave up 0 bases; unmatched junction bases: 4. This CDR3 is CASRNRGNSYNEQFF. CDR3 bases: TGTGCCAGCAGAAACAGGGGGAACTCCTACAATGAGCAGTTCTTC.

This rearrangement joins TRBV7-6 to TRBJ2-1; 11 nucleotides align to TRBD1. The junction had 5 bases not matched to a gene; V was cut back by 5 bases and J by 2 bases. Per the germline V gene, CDR1 is SGHVS and CDR2 is FNYEAQ. The CDR3 sequence is 16 residues long. The CDR3 sequence: CASSVGTGGPYNEQFF. DNA for the CDR3: TGTGCCAGCAGCGTCGGGACAGGGGGTCCCTACAATGAGCAGTTCTTC.

The V and J genes are TRBV3-1 (or the pseudogene TRBV3-2) and TRBJ2-2; 8 bases are shared with TRBD2. This CDR3 is 14 amino acids long. In germline, CDR1 is LGHDT, CDR2 YNNKEL (reference sequence). With 3 bases clipped from V and 5 bases from J, the junction kept 2 bases outside the gene matches. The CDR3 here is CASSQSGGTGELFF. The DNA for the CDR3 is TGTGCCAGCAGCCAGTCGGGGGGGACCGGGGAGCTGTTTTTT.

The V gene is TRBV19, the J gene TRBJ2-7; TRBD2 aligns across 8 bases. The CDR3 runs 15 residues. Germline V gene data show CDR1 as LNHDA and CDR2 as SQIVND (reference sequence). Trimming removed 3 bases from V and 6 bases from J; junction bases left unmatched: 10. For the CDR3, the DNA is TGTGCCAGTAGTATTAGTAGCGGGATTCAGACCGAGCAGTACTTC. Its protein is CASSISSGIQTEQYF.

The chain links TRBV6-2 or TRBV6-3 to TRBJ1-1; 12 bases are shared with TRBD1. CDR1 is MNHEY and CDR2 is SVGEGT in the germline V gene. The CDR3 spans 18 residues. Trimming took 6 bases from V and 1 from J; bases not matched to a gene: 12. The CDR3 DNA reads as TGTGCCAGCAGCCCTACCGGGACAGGGGGCGTTAGGAACACTGAAGCTTTCTTT. As protein: CASSPTGTGGVRNTEAFF.

The J gene is TRBJ2-6, the V gene TRBV27, with D uncertain. Trimming removed 2 bases from V and 4 bases from J, with 12 bases in between. Germline CDR1 MNHEY, CDR2 SMNVEV (reference sequence). The CDR3 sequence is 16 residues long. CDR3 nucleotides: TGTGCCAGCAGTTTACTGACATCGTCCGGGGCCAACGTCCTGACTTTC. Amino acid sequence: CASSLLTSSGANVLTF.

V and J are TRBV7-8 and TRBJ2-2, with D tentatively TRBD1 (6 bases). CDR3 size: 12 residues. Per the germline V gene, CDR1 is SGHVS and CDR2 is FQNEAQ. The ends were cut back, 5 bases at V and 6 bases at J, with 7 bases in the middle. The CDR3 nucleotides are TGTGCCAGCAGCCAGGGGTCCGGGGAGCTGTTTTTT. Translating it yields CASSQGSGELFF.

The V and J genes are TRBV3-1 (or the pseudogene TRBV3-2) and TRBJ2-4, with 8 positions matching TRBD2. The V gene end was trimmed by 6 bases and the J gene end by 3 bases; junction bases not matched to a gene: 7. This CDR3 spans 15 amino acids. Germline V gene lookup returns CDR1 LGHDT and CDR2 YNNKEL (reference sequence). Here the CDR3 reads CASSPTSANKNIQYF. The CDR3 DNA follows: TGTGCCAGCAGTCCGACTAGCGCCAACAAAAACATTCAGTACTTC.

J is TRBJ2-1 and V is TRBV5-6; 9 bases agree with TRBD2. The germline V gene has CDR1 SGHDT and CDR2 YYEEEE. V shed 1 base, J shed 5 bases, and the junction held 7 bases outside the gene matches. The CDR3 covers 16 residues. The CDR3 region is CASSLLRTSVHNEQFF. CDR3 DNA: TGTGCCAGCAGCTTGTTGAGGACTAGCGTACACAATGAGCAGTTCTTC.

This rearrangement joins TRBV5-4 to TRBJ2-4, with D perhaps matching TRBD2 (6 bases). Germline V lookup: CDR1 SGHNT, CDR2 YYREEE (reference sequence). V was pared by 0 bases and J by 7 bases, with 23 bases between. The CDR3 runs 18 residues. CDR3 in DNA: TGTGCCAGCAGCTTGGGGGGGGTGCGAGCCTTCTTCGCTAACATTCAGTACTTC. As protein: CASSLGGVRAFFANIQYF.

The chain combines TRBV5-1 with TRBJ1-2; D possibly corresponds to TRBD1 (6 bases). Germline CDR1 and CDR2: SGHRS and YFSETQ. There are 14 residues in the CDR3. V was pared by 4 bases and J by 5 bases, with 15 bases between. CDR3 residues: CASSLATGLYGYTF. The CDR3 DNA sequence: TGCGCCAGCAGCCTGGCCACAGGGCTTTATGGCTACACCTTC.

This sequence joins TRBV29-1 and TRBJ2-1; 8 positions agree with TRBD2. Germline values: CDR1 SQVTM, CDR2 ANQGSEA. This CDR3 is built from 16 residues. Trimming cost V 3 bases and J 7 bases; bases outside gene matches: 14. The CDR3 region is CSVEGRRAGGGNEQFF. For the CDR3, the DNA is TGCAGCGTTGAGGGTCGTCGGGCGGGAGGCGGTAATGAGCAGTTCTTC.

This sequence joins TRBV9 and TRBJ2-2; maybe TRBD1 (5 bases). The V and J ends lost 0 bases and 1 base respectively, with 10 bases between them. Germline V gene sequence: CDR1 SGDLS, CDR2 YYNGEE. The CDR3 loop spans 16 amino acids. The CDR3 region has the DNA TGTGCCAGCAGCGTAGATGTAGGGGAGAACACCGGGGAGCTGTTTTTT. Its protein is CASSVDVGENTGELFF.